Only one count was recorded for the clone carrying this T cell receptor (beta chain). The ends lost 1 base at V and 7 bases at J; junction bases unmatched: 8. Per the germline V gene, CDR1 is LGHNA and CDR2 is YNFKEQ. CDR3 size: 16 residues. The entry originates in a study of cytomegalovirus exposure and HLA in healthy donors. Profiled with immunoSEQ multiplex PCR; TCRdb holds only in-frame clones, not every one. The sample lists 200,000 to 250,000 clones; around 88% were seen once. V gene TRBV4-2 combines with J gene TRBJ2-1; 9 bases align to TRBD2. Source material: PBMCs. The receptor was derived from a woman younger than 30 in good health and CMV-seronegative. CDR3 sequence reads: CASSQARGRGRNEQFF. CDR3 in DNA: TGTGCCAGCAGCCAAGCACGCGGGAGGGGTAGGAATGAGCAGTTCTTC.